These T cell receptor beta chains were read from a single sample in a study of T cell responses to AZD1222 COVID-19 vaccine. The assay was immunoSEQ multiplex PCR, and TCRdb's table has in-frame clones only and misses some. The table includes 150,000 to 200,000 clones, 75% to 90% detected once. The starting material was peripheral blood, obtained on day 0 of MenACWY control vaccination. These TCRs come from an adult in good health. Each CDR3 is given with its conserved first and last residue. D genes are given only for firm matches. Only some rows state a clone size, as once, few, many or a class for expanded clones.

-	TRBV6-6	16	-	TRBJ1-4	CASSPWGIETNEKLFF	TGTGCCAGCAGTCCCTGGGGGATTGAAACTAATGAAAAACTGTTTTTT
-	TRBV4-2	15	-	TRBJ1-5	CASSQDEGEDQPQHF	TGTGCCAGCAGCCAAGATGAGGGGGAGGATCAGCCCCAGCATTTT
-	TRBV3-1/TRBV3-2	17	-	TRBJ2-3	CASSQGLPGRLTDTQYF	TGTGCCAGCAGCCAAGGGCTTCCGGGGCGGCTCACAGATACGCAGTATTTT
-	TRBV6-2/TRBV6-3	15	-	TRBJ2-1	CASSYAAYSYNEQFF	TGTGCCAGCAGTTACGCCGCTTACTCCTACAATGAGCAGTTCTTC
few	TRBV4-1	18	TRBD1	TRBJ1-1	CASSQEGDRAKGSTEAFF	TGCGCCAGCAGCCAAGAGGGAGACAGGGCGAAGGGGAGCACTGAAGCTTTCTTT
-	TRBV15	13	-	TRBJ2-1	CATSERTYNEQFF	TGTGCCACCAGCGAAAGGACCTACAATGAGCAGTTCTTC
many	TRBV12-3/TRBV12-4	12	-	TRBJ2-5	CASSRSPETQYF	TGTGCCAGCAGCCGAAGCCCGGAGACCCAGTACTTC
-	TRBV28	12	TRBD1	TRBJ1-2	CASGTGVYGYTF	TGTGCCAGCGGGACAGGGGTCTATGGCTACACCTTC
-	TRBV7-6	14	-	TRBJ1-1	CASSLAGGTTEAFF	TGTGCCAGCAGCTTAGCAGGGGGAACCACTGAAGCTTTCTTT
-	TRBV5-1	12	-	TRBJ2-3	CASSGSTDTQYF	TGCGCCAGCAGCGGTTCCACAGATACGCAGTATTTT
-	TRBV5-6	17	TRBD1	TRBJ1-4	CASSSGTAYATNEKLFF	TGTGCCAGCAGCTCCGGGACAGCCTACGCGACTAATGAAAAACTGTTTTTT
-	TRBV2	15	TRBD2	TRBJ2-1	CASGRSGSSYNEQFF	TGTGCCAGCGGTCGTAGCGGGAGCTCCTACAATGAGCAGTTCTTC
-	TRBV6-2/TRBV6-3	16	-	TRBJ1-6	CASSYSTGAGNSPLHF	TGTGCCAGCAGTTACTCGACTGGGGCGGGTAATTCACCCCTCCACTTT
-	TRBV18	14	-	TRBJ1-1	CASSPKTATAEAFF	TGTGCCAGCTCACCTAAGACGGCGACCGCTGAAGCTTTCTTT
-	TRBV6-2/TRBV6-3	14	-	TRBJ1-5	CASSYHGQPQPQHF	TGTGCCAGCAGTTACCACGGGCAGCCCCAGCCCCAGCATTTT
-	TRBV7-9	13	-	TRBJ2-7	CASTLPGSYEQYF	TGTGCCAGCACCTTGCCGGGTTCCTACGAGCAGTACTTC